These 24 T cell receptor beta chains originate from one sample sequenced in a study of beta chain features in type 1 diabetes. Reverse transcribing all isolated RNA meant expressed TCRB transcripts were sequenced. Generated by immunoSEQ multiplex PCR, the TCRdb table keeps only in-frame clones and is missing some. The profile shows around 170,000 clones, just over 9% of them singletons. The sequenced sample was central memory CD4+ T cells from blood. These receptors originate from a woman aged 18-30 years in good health.

This clone was seen only a few times. This chain uses TRBV5-1 with TRBJ1-4; 8 positions match TRBD1. The ends lost 5 bases at V and 7 bases at J; junction bases unmatched: 13. This CDR3 spans 16 amino acids. Germline V gene lookup returns CDR1 SGHRS and CDR2 YFSETQ. The CDR3 DNA reads as TGCGCCAGCAGTCGAACCCTAGGACAGGGAACTGAAAAACTGTTTTTT. This translates into CASSRTLGQGTEKLFF. Drawing the rest from reference TRBV5-1 and TRBJ1-4, the complete variable domain is KAGVTQTPRYLIKTRGQQVTLSCSPISGHRSVSWYQQTPGQGLQFLFEYFSETQRNKGNFPGRFSGRQFSNSRSEMNVSTLELGDSALYLCASSRTLGQGTEKLFFGSGTQLSVL.

The V call is TRBV5-1, the J call TRBJ2-7; 12 bases align to TRBD2. V shed 6 bases and J 3 bases; nucleotides not matched to a gene: 1. From germline, CDR1 is SGHRS and CDR2 YFSETQ. The CDR3 contains 13 residues. The CDR3 coding sequence is TGCGCCAGCAAGGGACTAGCGGGCTACGAGCAGTACTTC. Protein sequence: CASKGLAGYEQYF.

This clone turned up a few times. The rearrangement links TRBV4-1 to TRBJ2-7; TRBD1 might be the D (7 bases). The CDR3 contains 15 residues. V was pared by 0 bases and J by 2 bases, with 11 bases between. Germline V gene sequence: CDR1 MGHRA, CDR2 YSYEKL. The chain's CDR3 is CASSQEAGQTYEQYF. CDR3 bases: TGCGCCAGCAGCCAAGAGGCGGGACAGACCTACGAGCAGTACTTC.

This clone was recorded at least ten times. The rearrangement joins TRBV7-3 to TRBJ1-2; no reliable D call. Germline V CDR1 and CDR2: SGHTA, FQGTGA. V was clipped by 8 bases and J by 5 bases, with 9 bases between them. This CDR3 contains 11 residues. DNA for the CDR3: TGTGCCAGCTCTGAGAAGTATGGCTACACCTTC. It translates to CASSEKYGYTF.

The chain joins TRBV6-6 to TRBJ1-1; D is possibly TRBD1 (6 bases). V dropped 7 bases and J dropped 10 bases, with 16 bases sitting between them. Germline V gene sequence: CDR1 MNHNY, CDR2 SVGAGI (reference sequence). The CDR3 totals 12 residues. As DNA, the CDR3 is TGTGCCAGCAAACTACAGGGATCGGGAGCTTTCTTT. Encoded protein: CASKLQGSGAFF.

This chain joins TRBV6-1 and TRBJ1-4; 9 nucleotides line up with TRBD1. From germline, CDR1 is MNHNS and CDR2 SASEGT. The V segment lost 5 bases and the J segment 7 bases; nucleotides outside the gene matches: 5. This CDR3 region has 14 residues. The CDR3 nucleotides are TGTGCCAGCAGTTTGGGACAGGGTCTTGAAAAACTGTTTTTT. Protein: CASSLGQGLEKLFF.

The chain couples TRBV5-1 to TRBJ2-7, with 8 bases fitting TRBD1. J was trimmed by 6 bases and V by 1 base; bases with no gene match: 6. Germline CDR1 and CDR2: SGHRS and YFSETQ. This CDR3 has 14 residues. Written as DNA, the CDR3 is TGCGCCAGCAGCTTGCAGGCAGGGGGCGGCGAGCAGTACTTC. Encoded protein: CASSLQAGGGEQYF.

This clone was seen a few times. DNA for the CDR3: TGTGCCAGCAGTGCTACAGGGTCTGGGGCCAACGTCCTGACTTTC. It codes for CASSATGSGANVLTF. The rearrangement links TRBV6-1 to TRBJ2-6; TRBD1 might be the D (6 bases). Germline values: CDR1 MNHNS, CDR2 SASEGT. The V and J ends lost 4 bases and 1 base respectively, with 8 bases between them. The CDR3 loop spans 15 amino acids.

This clone was counted only a few times. The chain carries TRBV19 and TRBJ1-5; 8 bases align to TRBD1. The junction had 9 bases not matched to a gene; V was cut back by 5 bases and J by 6 bases. The CDR3 spans 15 residues. Germline CDR1 and CDR2: LNHDA and SQIVND (reference sequence). The CDR3 sequence is CASSPDRGQGQPQHF. In nucleotides, the CDR3 is TGTGCCAGTAGTCCAGACAGGGGCCAGGGTCAGCCCCAGCATTTT.

This clone was recorded a few times. The V and J genes are TRBV7-2 and TRBJ2-3; 11 positions agree with TRBD2. This CDR3 comprises 15 residues. The V and J ends lost 0 bases and 11 bases, in that order; junction bases with no gene match: 7. Germline CDR1 reads SGHTA; CDR2 reads FQGNSA. CDR3 protein: CASSLAANSGGEQYF. The CDR3 DNA reads as TGTGCCAGCAGCTTAGCGGCAAATAGCGGGGGGGAGCAGTATTTT. Full variable domain (rest looked up from reference TRBV7-2 and TRBJ2-3): GAGVSQSPSNKVTEKGKDVELRCDPISGHTALYWYRQSLGQGLEFLIYFQGNSAPDKSGLPSDRFSAERTGGSVSTLTIQRTQQEDSAVYLCASSLAANSGGEQYFGPGTRLTVL.

The CDR3 nucleotides read TGCGCCAGCAGCTTGGCATCCGGGGATGGCTACACCTTC. Protein: CASSLASGDGYTF. The chain joins TRBV5-1 to TRBJ1-2; unclear D gene. CDR1 and CDR2 (germline): SGHRS, YFSETQ. V gave up 0 bases and J gave up 6 bases, with 9 bases separating them. This CDR3 is 13 amino acids long. Full variable domain (missing parts from reference TRBV5-1 and TRBJ1-2): KAGVTQTPRYLIKTRGQQVTLSCSPISGHRSVSWYQQTPGQGLQFLFEYFSETQRNKGNFPGRFSGRQFSNSRSEMNVSTLELGDSALYLCASSLASGDGYTFGSGTRLTVV.

This clone turned up a few times. CDR3 amino acids: CASSLFSSGTETQYF. DNA for the CDR3: TGCGCCAGCAGCTTGTTTTCTAGCGGGACCGAGACCCAGTACTTC. V and J are TRBV5-1 and TRBJ2-5; 9 bases are shared with TRBD2. The CDR3 sequence is 15 residues long. With 1 base clipped from V and 5 bases from J, the junction kept 6 bases outside the gene matches. Germline-derived CDR1 and CDR2 are SGHRS and YFSETQ.

V and J are TRBV5-4 and TRBJ1-1; D is possibly TRBD1 (5 bases). The CDR3 has 13 amino acids. Trimming took off 3 bases at V and 7 bases at J, with 13 bases between the two ends. Germline V gene lookup returns CDR1 SGHNT and CDR2 YYREEE (reference sequence). CDR3 in amino acids: CASSSSLDSEAFF. For the CDR3, the DNA is TGTGCCAGCAGCTCTTCCCTAGACAGTGAAGCTTTCTTT.

The chain links TRBV5-1 to TRBJ1-6; 8 nucleotides agree with TRBD1. The CDR3 is 15 residues long. V gave up 4 bases and J gave up 9 bases; unmatched junction bases: 9. The germline V gene encodes CDR1 SGHRS and CDR2 YFSETQ. The CDR3 DNA reads TGCGCCAGCAGCATCGGACAGGGTGGGTCTTCACCCCTCCACTTT. Translating it yields CASSIGQGGSSPLHF.

The CDR3 here is CASSLSGLAANNEQFF. Written as DNA, the CDR3 is TGTGCCAGCTCACTTTCCGGACTAGCGGCAAACAATGAGCAGTTCTTC. V gene TRBV18 combines with J gene TRBJ2-1; 10 nucleotides align to TRBD2. The CDR3 extends over 16 amino acids. J was trimmed by 5 bases and V by 4 bases; bases with no gene match: 8. CDR1 and CDR2 from the germline V gene are KGHSH and LQKENI.

The sample holds a few counts of this clone. The chain recombines TRBV7-8 with TRBJ1-1; TRBD1 aligns across 7 bases. The V gene end was trimmed by 3 bases and the J gene end by 8 bases; junction bases not matched to a gene: 9. The germline V gene has CDR1 SGHVS and CDR2 FQNEAQ. The CDR3 extends over 14 amino acids. The CDR3 DNA follows: TGTGCCAGCAGCTTTGAGGGGGCTGTGGGGGAAGCTTTCTTT. It yields the protein CASSFEGAVGEAFF.

The chain couples TRBV6-1 to TRBJ1-1, with no clear D. This CDR3 spans 13 amino acids. Germline CDR1 and CDR2: MNHNS and SASEGT. Trimming took 5 bases from V and 1 from J, leaving 8 bases between them. CDR3: CASSLAGNTEAFF. The CDR3 bases are TGTGCCAGCAGTCTAGCAGGGAACACTGAAGCTTTCTTT.

The table lists this clone with a few counts. V is TRBV4-2 and J is TRBJ2-3; 7 nucleotides line up with TRBD2. The V and J ends lost 0 bases and 1 base, in that order; junction bases with no gene match: 7. CDR1 and CDR2 from the germline V gene are LGHNA and YNFKEQ. The CDR3 extends over 17 amino acids. In DNA form, the CDR3 reads TGTGCCAGCAGCCAAGATCGGGCGGGGGTGGGCACAGATACGCAGTATTTT. This sequence encodes CASSQDRAGVGTDTQYF.

This clone was seen a handful of times. This chain connects TRBV7-8 to TRBJ1-2; 10 bases agree with TRBD1. The V and J ends lost 3 bases and 0 bases, in that order; junction bases with no gene match: 4. Germline CDR1 is SGHVS and CDR2 is FQNEAQ. CDR3 length: 16 amino acids. The DNA of the CDR3 is TGTGCCAGCAGCTTGGGGGGGACAGGGGCTAACTATGGCTACACCTTC. It is translated as CASSLGGTGANYGYTF.

This clone has more than one count but fewer than ten. The J gene is TRBJ2-2, the V gene TRBV4-3, with 7 nucleotides matching TRBD1. V lost 2 bases and J lost 6; bases outside the gene matches: 6. Germline lookup yields CDR1 LGHNA and CDR2 YSLEER. The CDR3 spans 15 residues. The CDR3 loop reads CASSQRSGGPGELFF. The CDR3 nucleotides read TGCGCCAGCAGCCAACGGTCAGGGGGTCCCGGGGAGCTGTTTTTT.

This clone occurred a few times. V is TRBV6-1 and J is TRBJ1-5, with 7 bases aligning to TRBD1. The germline V gene encodes CDR1 MNHNS and CDR2 SASEGT. Trimming removed 5 bases from V and 3 bases from J; junction bases left unmatched: 7. This CDR3 has 15 amino acids. Here the CDR3 DNA reads TGTGCCAGCAGTCTCGGACAGGCTGACAATCAGCCCCAGCATTTT. This sequence encodes CASSLGQADNQPQHF.

This sequence joins TRBV2 and TRBJ2-7; D not resolved. The CDR3 runs to 12 residues. Germline V gene lookup returns CDR1 SNHLY and CDR2 FYNNEI. Trimming stripped 1 base from V and 3 bases from J, with 4 bases between. The CDR3 sequence is CASSEEYYEQYF. Here the CDR3 DNA reads TGTGCCAGCAGTGAAGAATACTACGAGCAGTACTTC.

In its sample, this clone was seen many times. The chain carries TRBV7-9 and TRBJ2-7; D call uncertain. Trimming removed 5 bases from V and 2 bases from J, with 16 bases in between. Germline assignment: CDR1 SEHNR and CDR2 FQNEAQ (reference sequence). This CDR3 is built from 15 residues. The CDR3 DNA is TGTGCCAGCAGCCGCAACATTCTAGGAACCTACGAGCAGTACTTC. It translates to CASSRNILGTYEQYF.

The chain employs TRBV6-5 and TRBJ1-2; D is undetermined. This CDR3 spans 12 amino acids. The V end was cut by 5 bases, the J end by 1 base, with 5 bases between. Per germline, CDR1 MNHEY and CDR2 SVGAGI. The CDR3 reads CASSQFNYGYTF. The CDR3 DNA sequence: TGTGCCAGCAGTCAGTTTAACTATGGCTACACCTTC.